The 20 T cell receptor beta chains below all came from one sample that was sequenced in a study of blood T cell repertoires in COVID-19. The table came from immunoSEQ multiplex PCR; TCRdb's copy has only in-frame clones and leaves some out. The table records 280,000 or so clones, roughly four fifths of them present only once. The specimen was peripheral blood. These receptors were obtained from a woman aged 50 to 65 who had recovered from COVID-19.

The V gene is TRBV13, the J gene TRBJ1-1; 9 bases are shared with TRBD1. V shed 2 bases and J 1 base; nucleotides not matched to a gene: 2. The length of the CDR3 is 15 residues. In germline, CDR1 is PRHDT, CDR2 FYEKMQ (reference sequence). The CDR3, as DNA: TGTGCCAGCAGCTTATGGACAGGGGAGAACACTGAAGCTTTCTTT. Protein sequence: CASSLWTGENTEAFF.

The V gene is TRBV29-1, the J gene TRBJ1-2; TRBD1 agrees at 7 bases. The CDR3 extends over 16 amino acids. The germline V gene encodes CDR1 SQVTM and CDR2 ANQGSEA. J gave up 8 bases and V 3 bases, and 18 bases lay outside the gene matches. The chain's CDR3 is CSVDGQGGSFGYGYTF. In DNA, the CDR3 is TGCAGCGTTGATGGGCAGGGGGGATCTTTCGGATACGGCTACACCTTC.

V is TRBV27 and J is TRBJ2-7; 9 bases are a match to TRBD1. Trimming cost V 4 bases and J 4 bases; bases outside gene matches: 8. Germline CDR1 and CDR2: MNHEY and SMNVEV (reference sequence). The CDR3 length is 15 residues. CDR3 amino acids: CASSCPQGAVYEQYF. CDR3 coding DNA: TGTGCCAGCAGTTGCCCACAGGGGGCGGTATACGAGCAGTACTTC.

This rearrangement joins TRBV19 to TRBJ2-5; TRBD1 matches 9 bases. This CDR3 contains 15 residues. Unmatched junction bases numbered 6, after V lost 5 bases and J lost 2 bases. Germline loops: CDR1 LNHDA, CDR2 SQIVND (reference sequence). The CDR3 is CASSPQGAWQETQYF. The DNA of the CDR3 is TGTGCCAGTAGTCCACAGGGGGCGTGGCAAGAGACCCAGTACTTC. The full variable domain, with the rest looked up from reference TRBV19 and TRBJ2-5, is DGGITQSPKYLFRKEGQNVTLSCEQNLNHDAMYWYRQDPGQGLRLIYYSQIVNDFQKGDIAEGYSVSREKKESFPLTVTSAQKNPTAFYLCASSPQGAWQETQYFGPGTRLLVL.

The chain joins TRBV9 to TRBJ2-1; possibly TRBD1 for D (6 bases). The germline V and J ends were trimmed by 7 bases and 5 bases, with 16 bases remaining between them. Germline V gene sequence: CDR1 SGDLS, CDR2 YYNGEE. The CDR3 is 14 residues long. The CDR3 spells CASVASDSNNEQFF. The CDR3 nucleotides read TGTGCCAGCGTCGCATCGGACAGTAACAATGAGCAGTTCTTC.

This chain uses TRBV28 with TRBJ1-5; maybe TRBD1 (6 bases). The V and J ends lost 6 bases and 1 base respectively, with 13 bases between them. The CDR3 runs 15 residues. Germline V CDR1 and CDR2: MDHEN, SYDVKM. The CDR3 here is CASSRGGGSNQPQHF. The CDR3 DNA reads TGTGCCAGCAGCAGAGGGGGGGGGAGCAATCAGCCCCAGCATTTT.

This chain connects TRBV3-1 (or the pseudogene TRBV3-2) to TRBJ2-5; TRBD1 might be the D (6 bases). Trimming removed 4 bases from V and 3 bases from J, with 9 bases in between. Germline assignment: CDR1 LGHDT and CDR2 YNNKEL (reference sequence). The CDR3 length is 13 residues. The CDR3: CASSPPGEETQYF. The CDR3 coding sequence is TGTGCCAGCAGCCCACCAGGGGAAGAGACCCAGTACTTC.

The chain carries TRBV5-5 and TRBJ1-6; maybe TRBD1 (6 bases). Trimming left V 4 bases short and J 7 bases short, with 12 bases between. The length of the CDR3 is 14 residues. CDR1 is SGHKS, CDR2 YYEKEE, per germline (reference sequence). Here the CDR3 reads CASSPGQENSPLHF. The CDR3 DNA sequence: TGTGCCAGCAGCCCGGGACAAGAAAATTCACCCCTCCACTTT. The complete variable domain, with remaining parts taken from reference TRBV5-5 and TRBJ1-6, reads DAGVTQSPTHLIKTRGQQVTLRCSPISGHKSVSWYQQVLGQGPQFIFQYYEKEERGRGNFPDRFSARQFPNYSSELNVNALLLGDSALYLCASSPGQENSPLHFGNGTRLTVT.

The chain employs TRBV6-2 or TRBV6-3 and TRBJ1-1; a possible D gene is TRBD1 (6 bases). CDR3 length: 13 amino acids. Trimming removed 0 bases at V and 11 bases at J, with 13 bases between. Germline V lookup: CDR1 MNHEY, CDR2 SVGEGT. CDR3 sequence reads: CASSYSRGGSAFF. CDR3 DNA: TGTGCCAGCAGTTACTCGCGGGGGGGCTCGGCTTTCTTT.

The chain links TRBV28 to TRBJ2-1, with 10 bases identical to TRBD2. Germline V lookup: CDR1 MDHEN, CDR2 SYDVKM. The CDR3 covers 19 residues. V lost 8 bases, J lost 2 bases, and 18 bases stayed unmatched. This CDR3 is CASSGAGRTSGDPYNEQFF. DNA for the CDR3: TGTGCCAGCTCAGGGGCAGGGCGAACTAGCGGGGATCCCTACAATGAGCAGTTCTTC.

This chain joins TRBV4-1 and TRBJ2-1; 8 nucleotides align to TRBD2. Germline CDR1 reads MGHRA; CDR2 reads YSYEKL. The CDR3 sequence is 18 residues long. V lost 0 bases and J lost 8; bases outside the gene matches: 15. As DNA, the CDR3 is TGCGCCAGCAGCCAAGATCCCGCCGGAGCGGGGGTACTATATGAGCAGTTCTTC. Translated, it gives CASSQDPAGAGVLYEQFF.

The rearrangement uses TRBV27 and TRBJ2-7; D is perhaps TRBD2 (5 bases). There are 16 residues in the CDR3. V dropped 2 bases and J dropped 2 bases, with 16 bases sitting between them. Germline V gene data show CDR1 as MNHEY and CDR2 as SMNVEV (reference sequence). The CDR3 nucleotides are TGTGCCAGCAGTTTAGGCTCGGGGTCTATTCCCTACGAGCAGTACTTC. Its protein product is CASSLGSGSIPYEQYF.

The chain links TRBV11-1 to TRBJ1-2; 7 nucleotides align to TRBD1. Germline assignment: CDR1 SGHAT and CDR2 FQDESV (reference sequence). This CDR3 contains 14 residues. The V segment lost 2 bases and the J segment 7 bases; nucleotides outside the gene matches: 7. The CDR3 reads CASSLKGDSRGYTF. For the CDR3, the DNA is TGTGCCAGCAGCTTAAAGGGGGACAGTCGTGGCTACACCTTC.

The chain links TRBV19 to TRBJ1-4, with D tentatively TRBD1 (5 bases). CDR3 length: 15 residues. Germline CDR1 reads LNHDA; CDR2 reads SQIVND (reference sequence). V was clipped by 4 bases and J by 0 bases, with 9 bases between them. CDR3 in amino acids: CASSTDSATNEKLFF. The CDR3 coding sequence is TGTGCCAGTAGTACCGACAGCGCAACTAATGAAAAACTGTTTTTT.

CDR3 coding DNA: TGTGCCAGCAGCCAGGCAGGAGGCTATAATTCACCCCTCCACTTT. It translates to CASSQAGGYNSPLHF. The chain combines TRBV7-2 with TRBJ1-6; D remains unclear. V lost 5 bases, J lost 3 bases, and 11 bases lay in between. Germline CDR1 reads SGHTA; CDR2 reads FQGNSA. The CDR3 covers 15 residues.

This clone was seen once. The rearrangement links TRBV7-2 to TRBJ1-3; 7 bases fit TRBD1. The CDR3 sequence is 16 residues long. The trim removed 4 bases at V and 2 bases at J, leaving 8 bases unmatched. The germline gives CDR1 SGHTA, CDR2 FQGNSA. The CDR3 region is CASSSNPTGTGNTIYF. The CDR3 nucleotides read TGTGCCAGCAGCTCAAACCCGACAGGGACTGGAAACACCATATATTTT.

This chain links TRBV7-8 with TRBJ2-3, with D possibly matching TRBD2 (5 bases). Trimming shortened V by 5 bases and J by 4 bases, and 13 bases separated the two germline ends. Germline V gene lookup returns CDR1 SGHVS and CDR2 FQNEAQ. This CDR3 contains 14 residues. The CDR3 region is CASSPIGSADTQYF. CDR3 bases: TGTGCCAGCAGCCCGATTGGTAGCGCAGATACGCAGTATTTT.

The chain joins TRBV28 to TRBJ2-7; D ambiguous. The V and J ends lost 6 bases and 6 bases respectively, with 21 bases between them. Germline V gives CDR1 MDHEN, CDR2 SYDVKM. The CDR3 totals 15 residues. CDR3 loop: CASSRSPYSELEQYF. The DNA of the CDR3 is TGTGCCAGCAGCCGTTCTCCCTATTCCGAGCTCGAGCAGTACTTC.

This chain links TRBV6-5 with TRBJ1-1, with a tentative D call TRBD1 (5 bases). V was pared by 6 bases and J by 4 bases, with 15 bases between. The CDR3 has 14 residues. Germline V lookup: CDR1 MNHEY, CDR2 SVGAGI. The CDR3 reads CASSTGQQLTEAFF. CDR3 DNA sequence: TGTGCCAGCAGCACAGGACAACAGCTCACTGAAGCTTTCTTT.

The rearrangement joins TRBV3-1 (or the pseudogene TRBV3-2) to TRBJ1-1; 9 nucleotides agree with TRBD1. Trimming at V came to 4 bases and at J to 12 bases, leaving 12 bases not matched to a gene. The CDR3 extends over 14 amino acids. The V gene's germline CDR1 is LGHDT and CDR2 YNNKEL (reference sequence). The chain's CDR3 is CASSLTGGALITFF. CDR3 coding DNA: TGTGCCAGCAGCCTTACAGGGGGCGCGTTAATAACTTTCTTT.